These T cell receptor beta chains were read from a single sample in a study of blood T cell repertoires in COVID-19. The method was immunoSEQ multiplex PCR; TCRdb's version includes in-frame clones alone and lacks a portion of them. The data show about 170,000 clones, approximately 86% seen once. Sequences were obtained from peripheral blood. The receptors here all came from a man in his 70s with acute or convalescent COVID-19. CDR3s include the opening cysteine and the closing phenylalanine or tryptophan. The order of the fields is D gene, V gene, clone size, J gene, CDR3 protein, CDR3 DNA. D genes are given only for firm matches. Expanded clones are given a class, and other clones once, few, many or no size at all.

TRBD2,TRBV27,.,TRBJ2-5,CASSLWRGGETQYF,TGTGCCAGCAGTTTGTGGCGGGGGGGAGAGACCCAGTACTTC
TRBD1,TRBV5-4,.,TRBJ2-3,CASSRRDRSPDTQYF,TGTGCCAGCAGCCGCCGGGACAGATCACCAGATACGCAGTATTTT
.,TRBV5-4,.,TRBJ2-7,CASSLGFGGSYEQYF,TGTGCCAGCAGCTTGGGTTTCGGGGGTTCCTACGAGCAGTACTTC
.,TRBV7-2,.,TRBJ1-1,CASSLGTASTEAFF,TGTGCCAGCAGCTTAGGTACAGCTTCCACTGAAGCTTTCTTT
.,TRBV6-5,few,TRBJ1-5,CASRRDRYSNQPQHF,TGTGCCAGCAGGCGAGACAGGTATAGCAATCAGCCCCAGCATTTT
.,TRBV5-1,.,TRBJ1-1,CASSLEQMNTEAFF,TGCGCCAGCAGCTTGGAACAGATGAACACTGAAGCTTTCTTT
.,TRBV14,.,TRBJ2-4,CASSQVGGLAKNIQYF,TGTGCCAGCAGCCAAGTGGGGGGGCTAGCCAAAAACATTCAGTACTTC
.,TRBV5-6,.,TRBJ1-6,CASSMVNSPLHF,TGTGCCAGCAGCATGGTAAATTCACCCCTCCACTTT
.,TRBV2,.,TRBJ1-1,CASSELADTSAFF,TGTGCCAGCAGTGAATTGGCAGATACCTCAGCTTTCTTT
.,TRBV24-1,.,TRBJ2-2,CATSGRGNTGELFF,TGTGCCACCAGTGGTCGGGGTAACACCGGGGAGCTGTTTTTT
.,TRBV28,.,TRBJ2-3,CASVGGGTDTQYF,TGTGCCTCGGTAGGAGGAGGCACAGATACGCAGTATTTT
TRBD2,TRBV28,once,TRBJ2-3,CASSPLVAGGDTQYF,TGTGCCAGCAGTCCCTTAGTAGCGGGGGGGGATACGCAGTATTTT
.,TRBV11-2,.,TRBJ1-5,CASSPTGRNQPQHF,TGTGCCAGCAGCCCCACAGGGCGCAATCAGCCCCAGCATTTT
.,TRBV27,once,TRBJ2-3,CASSLYLANTQYF,TGTGCCAGCAGTTTATACCTAGCAAATACGCAGTATTTT
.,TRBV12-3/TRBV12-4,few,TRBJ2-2,CASSLTVPGELFF,TGTGCCAGCAGTCTTACAGTTCCCGGGGAGCTGTTTTTT
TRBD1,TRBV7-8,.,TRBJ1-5,CASRGAGGDQPQHF,TGTGCCAGCAGAGGGGCAGGGGGCGATCAGCCCCAGCATTTT
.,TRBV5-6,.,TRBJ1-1,CASTLLEGVRNTEAFF,TGTGCCAGCACCCTTTTGGAGGGAGTCCGCAACACTGAAGCTTTCTTT
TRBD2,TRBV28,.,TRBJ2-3,CASTWGGTDTQYF,TGTGCCAGCACTTGGGGGGGGACAGATACGCAGTATTTT
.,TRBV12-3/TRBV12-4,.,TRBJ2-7,CASSPIQVNEQYF,TGTGCCAGCAGCCCAATACAGGTAAACGAGCAGTACTTC
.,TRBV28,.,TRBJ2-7,CASSLAGRLVSYEQYF,TGTGCCAGCAGTTTGGCCGGCCGACTAGTTTCCTACGAGCAGTACTTC
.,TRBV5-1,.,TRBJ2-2,CASSLFLDRATGELFF,TGCGCCAGCAGCTTGTTCCTCGACAGAGCCACCGGGGAGCTGTTTTTT
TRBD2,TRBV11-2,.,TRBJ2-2,CASRPPGGRDGELFF,TGTGCCAGCAGGCCACCGGGGGGTAGGGACGGGGAGCTGTTTTTT
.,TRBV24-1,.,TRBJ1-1,CATRGSAEDTEAFF,TGTGCCACCAGGGGTAGCGCCGAGGACACTGAAGCTTTCTTT
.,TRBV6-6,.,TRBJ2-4,CASSYLGGPGNIQYF,TGTGCCAGCAGTTACTTGGGGGGACCGGGGAACATTCAGTACTTC
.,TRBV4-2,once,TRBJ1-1,CASSQDPRTEAFF,TGTGCCAGCAGCCAAGACCCGAGGACTGAAGCTTTCTTT
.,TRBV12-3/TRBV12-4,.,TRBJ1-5,CASSPRGEQPQHF,TGTGCCAGCAGTCCCCGTGGGGAGCAGCCCCAGCATTTT
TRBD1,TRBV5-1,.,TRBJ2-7,CASSLTPGQGFYEQYF,TGCGCCAGCAGCTTGACCCCGGGACAGGGGTTCTACGAGCAGTACTTC
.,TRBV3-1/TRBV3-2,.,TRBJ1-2,CASSLLNYGYTF,TGTGCCAGCAGCCTCTTAAACTATGGCTACACCTTC
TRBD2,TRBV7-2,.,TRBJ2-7,CASSFKGLGPYEQYF,TGTGCCAGCAGCTTTAAGGGACTAGGCCCATACGAGCAGTACTTC
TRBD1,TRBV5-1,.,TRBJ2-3,CASTRQGQLSTDTQYF,TGCGCCAGCACCAGACAGGGACAACTTAGCACAGATACGCAGTATTTT
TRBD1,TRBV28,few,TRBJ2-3,CASSFSTSGTGEPDTQYF,TGTGCCAGCAGTTTCTCCACCTCCGGGACAGGGGAGCCAGATACGCAGTATTTT
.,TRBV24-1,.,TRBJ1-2,CATSDQGRANGYTF,TGTGCCACCAGTGATCAAGGAAGAGCGAATGGCTACACCTTC
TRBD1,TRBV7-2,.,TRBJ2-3,CASSLQGAGTDTQYF,TGTGCCAGCAGCTTACAGGGGGCTGGGACAGATACGCAGTATTTT
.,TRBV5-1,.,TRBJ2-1,CASSPGSVSSYNEQFF,TGCGCCAGCAGCCCAGGTAGCGTTAGCTCCTACAATGAGCAGTTCTTC
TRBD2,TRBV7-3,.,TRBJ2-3,CASSYGLGTDTQYF,TGTGCCAGCAGCTATGGACTAGGCACAGATACGCAGTATTTT
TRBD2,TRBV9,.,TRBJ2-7,CASSRTSGGIYEQYF,TGTGCCAGCAGCCGGACTAGCGGGGGGATCTACGAGCAGTACTTC
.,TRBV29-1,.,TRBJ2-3,CSVASGWVLPPIYTDTQYF,TGCAGCGTTGCGTCGGGGTGGGTTCTTCCCCCTATTTACACAGATACGCAGTATTTT
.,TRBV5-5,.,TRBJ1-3,CASSLDSSGNTIYF,TGTGCCAGCAGCTTGGACAGCTCTGGAAACACCATATATTTT
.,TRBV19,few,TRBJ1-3,CASSLKITGTSGNTIYF,TGTGCCAGTAGCCTCAAAATAACAGGGACCTCTGGAAACACCATATATTTT
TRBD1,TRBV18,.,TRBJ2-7,CASSRPGTGNEQYF,TGTGCCAGCTCCCGGCCCGGGACAGGGAACGAGCAGTACTTC
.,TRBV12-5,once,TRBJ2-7,CASGLIQEANFSYEQYF,TGTGCTAGTGGTTTGATACAGGAAGCAAACTTCTCCTACGAGCAGTACTTC
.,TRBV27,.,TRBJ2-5,CASSPRVFETQYF,TGTGCCAGCAGTCCCAGGGTTTTCGAGACCCAGTACTTC
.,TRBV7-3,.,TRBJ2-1,CASSLGGVSSYNEQFF,TGTGCCAGCAGCTTAGGCGGGGTCAGCTCCTACAATGAGCAGTTCTTC
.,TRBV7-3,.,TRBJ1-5,CASSPDRNQPQHF,TGTGCCAGCAGCCCCGACAGAAATCAGCCCCAGCATTTT
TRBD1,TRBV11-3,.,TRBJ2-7,CASSLSQGAYEQYF,TGTGCCAGCAGCTTATCACAGGGGGCCTACGAGCAGTACTTC
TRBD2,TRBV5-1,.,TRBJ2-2,CASRPPGLAGGITGELFF,TGCGCCAGCAGACCCCCCGGACTAGCGGGAGGAATCACCGGGGAGCTGTTTTTT
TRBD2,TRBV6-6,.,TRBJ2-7,CASRPRLAGGINEQYF,TGTGCCAGCAGACCCCGCCTAGCGGGGGGGATCAACGAGCAGTACTTC
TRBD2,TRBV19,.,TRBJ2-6,CASSMGGSGANVLTF,TGTGCCAGTAGTATGGGAGGGTCTGGGGCCAACGTCCTGACTTTC
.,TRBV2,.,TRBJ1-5,CASSGVGADQPQHF,TGTGCCAGCAGTGGTGTGGGGGCCGATCAGCCCCAGCATTTT
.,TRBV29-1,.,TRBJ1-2,CSVEEFSGDGYTF,TGCAGCGTTGAAGAGTTTTCGGGGGATGGCTACACCTTC